This is a list of T cell receptor beta chains from one sample in a study of OX40 agonist ivuxolimab in advanced cancers. Profiled with immunoSEQ multiplex PCR; TCRdb holds only in-frame clones, not every one. The sample lists about 60,000 clones, around 90% occurring once. This sample comprised CD4+ or CD8+ T cells sorted from blood, obtained in a trial of the OX40 agonist ivuxolimab. These receptors came from an adult with an advanced solid tumor such as melanoma, head and neck, liver or kidney cancer. CDR3s include the opening cysteine and the closing phenylalanine or tryptophan. D genes are given only for firm matches. The listing skips clone size in some rows; elsewhere it reads once, few, many or a size class.

j_call,d_call,v_call,clone_size,cdr3_nt,cdr3_aa
TRBJ1-1,-,TRBV7-9,-,TGTGCCAGCAGCTCCCTAAGATTGGACACTGAAGCTTTCTTT,CASSSLRLDTEAFF
TRBJ2-2,-,TRBV28,-,TGTGCCAGCAGCCCGAGGGACTTCAACACCGGGGAGCTGTTTTTT,CASSPRDFNTGELFF
TRBJ1-5,-,TRBV7-9,few,TGTGCCAGCAGCTTAGATGGGCCGGGGCAGCCCCAGCATTTT,CASSLDGPGQPQHF
TRBJ2-1,-,TRBV19,-,TGTGCCAGTAGTATATACCCCCTCAATGAGCAGTTCTTC,CASSIYPLNEQFF
TRBJ1-1,-,TRBV7-9,-,TGTGCCAGCAGCTTAGGATTTGTGGGGGCTTATACTGAAGCTTTCTTT,CASSLGFVGAYTEAFF
TRBJ2-3,TRBD1,TRBV6-6,-,TGTGCCAGCAGTACTCAGGGGGCTGGCCCAGATACGCAGTATTTT,CASSTQGAGPDTQYF
TRBJ2-7,-,TRBV19,-,TGTGCCAGTAGTTACGGGGTAGGCGAGCAGTACTTC,CASSYGVGEQYF
TRBJ1-4,-,TRBV11-2,-,TGTGCCAGCAGCCCCGGGACATACCGGGGGGCTAATGAAAAACTGTTTTTT,CASSPGTYRGANEKLFF
TRBJ2-1,TRBD2,TRBV4-3,few,TGCGCCAGCAGCTATGGACTAGCGATTATCCATGAGCAGTTCTTC,CASSYGLAIIHEQFF
TRBJ2-2,-,TRBV11-2,-,TGTGCCAGCAGCTTGGGCCGGGGGCTAGCGGAGCTGTTTTTT,CASSLGRGLAELFF
TRBJ1-6,-,TRBV19,-,TGTGCCAGTAACCTTGGGGATTCACCCCTCCACTTT,CASNLGDSPLHF
TRBJ2-1,TRBD1,TRBV28,-,TGTGCCAGCACCTCCGACAGGGGGGCCTACAATGAGCAGTTCTTC,CASTSDRGAYNEQFF
TRBJ2-7,-,TRBV4-2,-,TGTGCCAGCAGCCAAGAGTATTACGGGAGCGTCACCTACGAGCAGTACTTC,CASSQEYYGSVTYEQYF
TRBJ2-1,TRBD1,TRBV29-1,-,TGCAGCGTTGGGGACAGGGATTACAATGAGCAGTTCTTC,CSVGDRDYNEQFF
TRBJ2-7,TRBD2,TRBV4-3,-,TGCGCCAGCAGCCAAAACCCGGCGGGAGACGCGGACCCCGGGGAGCAGTACTTC,CASSQNPAGDADPGEQYF
TRBJ2-5,-,TRBV28,-,TGTGCCAGCAGTTTCAGACAGGGAGGAGAGACCCAGTACTTC,CASSFRQGGETQYF
TRBJ2-1,-,TRBV7-9,-,TGTGCCAGCAGCTTATTTTCTAGCGTGTCAGAGCAGTTCTTC,CASSLFSSVSEQFF